These T cell receptor beta chains were read from a single sample in a study of blood T cell repertoires in COVID-19. Measured with immunoSEQ multiplex PCR; TCRdb has only the in-frame clones, and not every one. The table records 150,000 to 180,000 clones, 85% to 90% of them present only once. Sequencing was done on a sample of peripheral blood. These receptors came from a woman aged 35 to 49 with acute or convalescent COVID-19. The CDR3 runs from the conserved cysteine through the conserved F or W. D genes are given only for firm matches. Where a row states a size, it is once, few, many or the class of an expanded clone; other rows omit it.

cdr3_aa,cdr3_nt,j_call,v_call,d_call,clone_size
CASSPERGDGYTF,TGTGCCAGCAGCCCCGAGCGGGGGGACGGCTACACCTTC,TRBJ1-2,TRBV4-2,.,.
CASSPSGGSTDTQYF,TGTGCCAGCAGCCCAAGCGGGGGCAGCACAGATACGCAGTATTTT,TRBJ2-3,TRBV11-1,TRBD2,once
CASIPPTGDNEKLFF,TGTGCCAGCATTCCCCCGACAGGGGATAATGAAAAACTGTTTTTT,TRBJ1-4,TRBV6-5,TRBD1,.
CASSIFGGNYGYTF,TGTGCCAGTAGTATTTTTGGAGGGAACTATGGCTACACCTTC,TRBJ1-2,TRBV19,.,.
CAWRDTSGRSSYEQYF,TGTGCCTGGAGGGATACTAGCGGGAGGTCCTCCTACGAGCAGTACTTC,TRBJ2-7,TRBV30,TRBD2,.
CASSLGFGANTGELFF,TGTGCCAGCAGCTTAGGTTTCGGGGCGAACACCGGGGAGCTGTTTTTT,TRBJ2-2,TRBV11-2,.,few
CASSETDRAYGYTF,TGTGCCAGCAGTGAGACGGACAGGGCCTATGGCTACACCTTC,TRBJ1-2,TRBV6-1,TRBD1,.
CAWSAAQGSGNYGYTF,TGTGCCTGGAGTGCAGCACAGGGAAGTGGGAACTATGGCTACACCTTC,TRBJ1-2,TRBV30,.,.
CASSPQGTQHNEQYF,TGTGCCAGCTCACCACAAGGGACTCAACATAACGAGCAGTACTTC,TRBJ2-7,TRBV18,.,.
CASSPTGQPQHF,TGTGCCAGCAGTCCTACGGGGCAGCCCCAGCATTTT,TRBJ1-5,TRBV28,.,once
CASSRGQSYEQYF,TGTGCCAGTAGTAGGGGACAGTCTTACGAGCAGTACTTC,TRBJ2-7,TRBV19,TRBD1,.
CASRDRTNSNQPQHF,TGTGCCAGCAGAGACAGAACTAATAGCAATCAGCCCCAGCATTTT,TRBJ1-5,TRBV19,.,few
CASSRRTANTGELFF,TGTGCCAGCAGCAGAAGGACAGCGAACACCGGGGAGCTGTTTTTT,TRBJ2-2,TRBV11-3,.,.
CASSLVGTGLRYEQYF,TGTGCCAGCAGCTTGGTTGGGACAGGGCTTCGCTACGAGCAGTACTTC,TRBJ2-7,TRBV5-6,TRBD1,.
CASSSGLAGGEQYF,TGTGCCAGCAGTTCGGGACTAGCGGGAGGCGAGCAGTACTTC,TRBJ2-7,TRBV6-5,TRBD2,.
CASSQEGRIIATGELFF,TGCGCCAGCAGCCAAGAGGGGCGGATTATTGCCACCGGGGAGCTGTTTTTT,TRBJ2-2,TRBV4-1,.,.
CASSLLTGSNTEAFF,TGCGCCAGCAGCTTGTTGACAGGGTCGAACACTGAAGCTTTCTTT,TRBJ1-1,TRBV5-1,TRBD1,.
CASSLISSYEQYF,TGTGCCAGCAGCTTGATCAGCTCCTACGAGCAGTACTTC,TRBJ2-7,TRBV5-5,.,once
CASSRGQGETEAFF,TGTGCCAGCAGCCGCGGACAGGGCGAGACTGAAGCTTTCTTT,TRBJ1-1,TRBV7-8,TRBD1,.